One sample yielded the 15 T cell receptor beta chains listed below, sequenced in a study of T cells in Graves' hyperthyroidism and ophthalmopathy (dated by TCRdb to between 2018 and 2021). The library relied on multiplex PCR. The instrument given in TCRdb is Illumina HiSeq 2000. The TCR beta CDR3 regions were amplified from the RNA transcripts. For the first round of RT-PCR on the TCR CDR3, the HTBI primer set was used together with the Qiagen OneStep RT-PCR kit. The public reads were reprocessed in TCRdb via fastp at Q25 and MiXCR, keeping in-frame beta chains. Identical CDR3 protein sequences are pooled into one entry, listed with their most common genes and DNA. This sample has about half a million distinct CDR3 sequences in its table, and approximately 16% of those were observed once. 25% to 30% of the sample rests with the top ten. Sample: blood. Receptors were obtained from a young woman with Graves' ophthalmopathy.

This chain connects TRBV29-1 to TRBJ1-2; D call uncertain. The CDR3 totals 12 residues. CDR1 and CDR2 (germline): SQVTM, ANQGSEA. V lost 0 bases and J 6 bases, leaving 8 bases between the germline ends. The chain's CDR3 is CSVEDQDDGYTF. DNA for the CDR3: TGCAGCGTTGAAGATCAAGATGATGGCTACACCTTC.

This clonotype was counted many times. This chain connects TRBV29-1 to TRBJ1-2, with D perhaps matching TRBD1 (6 bases). Trimming took 2 bases from V and 6 from J, leaving 13 bases between them. Germline loops: CDR1 SQVTM, CDR2 ANQGSEA. The CDR3 is made up of 13 amino acids. Here the CDR3 reads CSVESQGMNGYTF. The CDR3 nucleotides read TGCAGCGTTGAAAGTCAGGGGATGAATGGCTACACCTTC.

The table lists this clonotype with many counts. This chain connects TRBV20-1 to TRBJ1-1; 10 bases are a match to TRBD1. V dropped 1 base and J dropped 3; count of bases not matched to a gene: 8. From germline, CDR1 is DFQATT and CDR2 SNEGSKA (reference sequence). The CDR3 consists of 16 residues. DNA of the CDR3: TGCAGTGCTAGAGGTCTCTATGGGACAGGGGACACTGAAGCTTTCTTT. It specifies CSARGLYGTGDTEAFF.

The chain has TRBV7-9 and TRBJ2-1; 12 nucleotides agree with TRBD2. The trim removed 5 bases at V and 0 bases at J, leaving 14 bases unmatched. CDR3 length equals 20 residues. Per the germline V gene, CDR1 is SEHNR and CDR2 is FQNEAQ (reference sequence). This chain's CDR3 is CASSPNTGTSGPSSYNEQFF. DNA for the CDR3: TGTGCCAGCAGCCCAAACACCGGGACTAGCGGGCCCAGCTCCTACAATGAGCAGTTCTTC.

The J gene is TRBJ2-7, the V gene TRBV28; a possible D gene is TRBD1 (6 bases). Trimming shortened V by 2 bases and J by 1 base, and 12 bases separated the two germline ends. The germline V gene has CDR1 MDHEN and CDR2 SYDVKM. This CDR3 contains 15 residues. This CDR3 reads CASSLPPTGSYEQYF. The CDR3 region has the DNA TGTGCCAGCAGTTTACCCCCCACAGGGTCCTACGAGCAGTACTTC. Full variable domain (rest looked up from reference TRBV28 and TRBJ2-7): DVKVTQSSRYLVKRTGEKVFLECVQDMDHENMFWYRQDPGLGLRLIYFSYDVKMKEKGDIPEGYSVSREKKERFSLILESASTNQTSMYLCASSLPPTGSYEQYFGPGTRLTVT.

This clonotype was observed a single time. V and J are TRBV20-1 and TRBJ2-1, with 7 bases that match TRBD2. CDR3 length: 14 residues. CDR1 is DFQATT and CDR2 is SNEGSKA in the germline V gene (reference sequence). The J segment lost 7 bases and the V segment lost 1 base, leaving 7 bases of the junction unmatched. The CDR3: CSARGTSGSNEQFF. In DNA, the CDR3 is TGCAGTGCTAGAGGGACTAGTGGGAGTAATGAGCAGTTCTTC.

This chain uses TRBV9 with TRBJ2-5; 8 bases are a match to TRBD1. V shed 5 bases, J shed 0 bases, and the junction held 9 bases outside the gene matches. Germline V gene data show CDR1 as SGDLS and CDR2 as YYNGEE. The CDR3 totals 16 residues. The CDR3 bases are TGTGCCAGCAGTGGACAGGGTGGCGGGTACCAAGAGACCCAGTACTTC. The encoded protein is CASSGQGGGYQETQYF.

This clonotype was counted at least ten times. V is TRBV28 and J is TRBJ1-2; D is perhaps TRBD1 (5 bases). This CDR3 is built from 13 residues. Germline V gene lookup returns CDR1 MDHEN and CDR2 SYDVKM. Trimming removed 6 bases at V and 5 bases at J, with 13 bases between. The CDR3 sequence is CASRVSGLYGYTF. Written as DNA, the CDR3 is TGTGCCAGCAGAGTTTCGGGGCTTTATGGCTACACCTTC.

This clonotype was seen ten or more times. V usage is TRBV28 and J usage is TRBJ1-4; D unresolved. Germline V gives CDR1 MDHEN, CDR2 SYDVKM. The CDR3 totals 14 residues. Trimming pared 6 bases from V and 0 bases from J, leaving 8 bases between. Here the CDR3 reads CASRHPATNEKLFF. The CDR3 DNA is TGTGCCAGCAGACACCCTGCAACTAATGAAAAACTGTTTTTT. Based on the CDR3 plus reference TRBV28 and TRBJ1-4, the full variable domain is DVKVTQSSRYLVKRTGEKVFLECVQDMDHENMFWYRQDPGLGLRLIYFSYDVKMKEKGDIPEGYSVSREKKERFSLILESASTNQTSMYLCASRHPATNEKLFFGSGTQLSVL.

This clonotype occurred many times. The chain is built from TRBV11-2 and TRBJ2-2; TRBD2 agrees at 8 bases. With 5 bases clipped from V and 6 bases from J, the junction kept 5 bases outside the gene matches. Germline V gene sequence: CDR1 SGHAT, CDR2 FQNNGV. The CDR3 is made up of 14 amino acids. The CDR3 region has the DNA TGTGCCAGCAGCCCGGGACTAGTTCCCGGGGAGCTGTTTTTT. Encoded protein: CASSPGLVPGELFF.

This clonotype was counted at least ten times. The chain couples TRBV20-1 to TRBJ2-1; D perhaps matches TRBD1 (6 bases). V dropped 3 bases and J dropped 0 bases, with 18 bases sitting between them. Germline CDR1 DFQATT, CDR2 SNEGSKA (reference sequence). This CDR3 contains 17 residues. The CDR3 DNA sequence: TGCAGTGCTAGTGGCCTTAGGGGGAGTCACTCCTACAATGAGCAGTTCTTC. As protein: CSASGLRGSHSYNEQFF.

The V and J genes are TRBV5-5 and TRBJ2-5; 8 nucleotides align to TRBD2. The V gene's germline CDR1 is SGHKS and CDR2 YYEKEE (reference sequence). V trimming: 0 bases; J trimming: 4 bases; junction bases outside the gene matches: 5. The CDR3 spans 15 residues. CDR3 coding DNA: TGTGCCAGCAGCTTGGCACCGGGAGGGCTAGAGACCCAGTACTTC. Its protein is CASSLAPGGLETQYF.

This clonotype was seen a few times. One base away lies a much larger clone, so this may be a sequencing read error. The CDR3 protein is CSARKTGKTYNEQFF. The CDR3, as DNA: TGCAGTGCTAGGAAGACAGGCAAAACCTACAATGAGCAGTTCTTC. The chain links TRBV20-1 to TRBJ2-1; D is possibly TRBD1 (6 bases). V lost 3 bases and J lost 2, with 14 bases in between. Germline CDR1 and CDR2: DFQATT and SNEGSKA (reference sequence). The length of the CDR3 is 15 residues.

The chain carries TRBV7-9 and TRBJ2-3; D is possibly TRBD1 (6 bases). The germline V gene encodes CDR1 SEHNR and CDR2 FQNEAQ (reference sequence). Deletions cut 1 base from V and 2 bases from J, with 13 bases between. This CDR3 is 16 amino acids long. The CDR3 nucleotides read TGTGCCAGCAGCTTAGAAGCCACAGGGTTCACAGATACGCAGTATTTT. Protein sequence: CASSLEATGFTDTQYF.

This clonotype was seen at least ten times. This chain joins TRBV5-1 and TRBJ2-1, with TRBD2 identical over 8 bases. V lost 8 bases, J lost 5 bases, and 12 bases stayed unmatched. This CDR3 contains 15 residues. The V gene's germline CDR1 is SGHRS and CDR2 YFSETQ. Written as DNA, the CDR3 is TGCGCCAGTAACACGGGACTAGGGAGTAACAATGAGCAGTTCTTC. It encodes CASNTGLGSNNEQFF.